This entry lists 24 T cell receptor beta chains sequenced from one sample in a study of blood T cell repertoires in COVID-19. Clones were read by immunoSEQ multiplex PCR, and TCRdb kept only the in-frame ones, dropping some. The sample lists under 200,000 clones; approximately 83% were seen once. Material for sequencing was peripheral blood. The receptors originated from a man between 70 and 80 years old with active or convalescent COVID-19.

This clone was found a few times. CDR3 amino acids: CASSFQGVGGYTF. The CDR3, as DNA: TGTGCCAGCAGCTTCCAGGGGGTGGGTGGCTACACCTTC. The rearrangement links TRBV7-2 to TRBJ1-2; 7 positions agree with TRBD1. In germline, CDR1 is SGHTA, CDR2 FQGNSA. CDR3 length: 13 residues. J was trimmed by 7 bases and V by 3 bases; bases with no gene match: 5.

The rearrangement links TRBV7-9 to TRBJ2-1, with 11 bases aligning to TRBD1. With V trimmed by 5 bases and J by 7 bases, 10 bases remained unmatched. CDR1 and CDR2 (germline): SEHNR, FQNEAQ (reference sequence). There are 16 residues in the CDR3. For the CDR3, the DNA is TGTGCCAGCAGCACGGCCGGGACAGGGGGGATAAATGAGCAGTTCTTC. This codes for CASSTAGTGGINEQFF.

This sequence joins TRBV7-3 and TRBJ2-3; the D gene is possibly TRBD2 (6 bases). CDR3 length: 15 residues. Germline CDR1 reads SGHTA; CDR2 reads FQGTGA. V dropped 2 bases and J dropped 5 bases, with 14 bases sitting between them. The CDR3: CASSLLGGARDTQYF. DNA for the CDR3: TGTGCCAGCAGCTTATTGGGGGGAGCGAGAGATACGCAGTATTTT.

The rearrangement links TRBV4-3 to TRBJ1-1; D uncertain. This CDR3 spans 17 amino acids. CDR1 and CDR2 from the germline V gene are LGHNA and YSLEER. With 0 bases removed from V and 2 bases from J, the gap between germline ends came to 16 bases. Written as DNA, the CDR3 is TGCGCCAGCAGCCAAGACCCTCGGTCCGCATCTAACACTGAAGCTTTCTTT. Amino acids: CASSQDPRSASNTEAFF.

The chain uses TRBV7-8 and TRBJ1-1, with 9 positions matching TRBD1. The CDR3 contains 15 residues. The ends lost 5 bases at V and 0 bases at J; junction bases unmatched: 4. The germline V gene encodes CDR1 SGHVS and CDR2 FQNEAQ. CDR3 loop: CASSPWTGVNTEAFF. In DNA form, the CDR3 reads TGTGCCAGCAGCCCCTGGACAGGGGTGAACACTGAAGCTTTCTTT.

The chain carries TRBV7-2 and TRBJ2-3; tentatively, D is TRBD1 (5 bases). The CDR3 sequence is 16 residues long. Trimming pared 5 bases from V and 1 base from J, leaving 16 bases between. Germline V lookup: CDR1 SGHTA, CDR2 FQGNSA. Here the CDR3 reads CASSRQLLTGTDTQYF. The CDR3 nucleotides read TGTGCCAGCAGCAGACAGTTGCTTACTGGCACAGATACGCAGTATTTT. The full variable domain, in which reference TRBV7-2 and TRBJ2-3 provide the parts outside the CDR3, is GAGVSQSPSNKVTEKGKDVELRCDPISGHTALYWYRQSLGQGLEFLIYFQGNSAPDKSGLPSDRFSAERTGGSVSTLTIQRTQQEDSAVYLCASSRQLLTGTDTQYFGPGTRLTVL.

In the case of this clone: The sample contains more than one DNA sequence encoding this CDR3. CDR3 DNA sequence: TGTGCCAGCAGCTTAGGGACAGGGGAGACCCAGTACTTC. This sequence encodes CASSLGTGETQYF. The chain is built from TRBV7-9 and TRBJ2-5; 8 positions match TRBD1. Germline lookup yields CDR1 SEHNR and CDR2 FQNEAQ (reference sequence). V was pared by 1 base and J by 5 bases, with 0 bases of the junction left unmatched. The CDR3 contains 13 residues. Full variable domain (outside the CDR3, taken from reference TRBV7-9 and TRBJ2-5): DTGVSQNPRHKITKRGQNVTFRCDPISEHNRLYWYRQTLGQGPEFLTYFQNEAQLEKSRLLSDRFSAERPKGSFSTLEIQRTEQGDSAMYLCASSLGTGETQYFGPGTRLLVL.

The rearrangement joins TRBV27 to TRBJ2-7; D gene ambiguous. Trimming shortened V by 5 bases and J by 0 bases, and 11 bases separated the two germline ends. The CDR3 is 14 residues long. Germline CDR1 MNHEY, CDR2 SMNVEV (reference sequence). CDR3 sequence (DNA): TGTGCCAGCAGTCGTCCAGGCTACTCCTACGAGCAGTACTTC. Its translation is CASSRPGYSYEQYF.

CDR3 in amino acids: CASSLQGGYTF. CDR3 DNA sequence: TGTGCCAGTAGTTTACAGGGCGGCTACACCTTC. The genes are TRBV19 and TRBJ1-2; D possibly corresponds to TRBD1 (6 bases). The CDR3 has 11 residues. Germline V CDR1 and CDR2: LNHDA, SQIVND (reference sequence). Trimming cost V 5 bases and J 8 bases, with 9 bases left between them.

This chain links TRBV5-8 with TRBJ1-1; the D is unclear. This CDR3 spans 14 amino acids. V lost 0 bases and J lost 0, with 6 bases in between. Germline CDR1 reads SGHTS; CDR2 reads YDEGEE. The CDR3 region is CASSLEPVNTEAFF. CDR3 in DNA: TGTGCCAGCAGCTTGGAGCCCGTGAACACTGAAGCTTTCTTT.

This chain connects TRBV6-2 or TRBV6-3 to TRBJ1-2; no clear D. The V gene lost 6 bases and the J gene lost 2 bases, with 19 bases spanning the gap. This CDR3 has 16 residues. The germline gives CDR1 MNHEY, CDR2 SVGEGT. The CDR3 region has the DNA TGTGCCAGCAGCACCGCCGCGGGCAGACAAAACTATGGCTACACCTTC. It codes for CASSTAAGRQNYGYTF.

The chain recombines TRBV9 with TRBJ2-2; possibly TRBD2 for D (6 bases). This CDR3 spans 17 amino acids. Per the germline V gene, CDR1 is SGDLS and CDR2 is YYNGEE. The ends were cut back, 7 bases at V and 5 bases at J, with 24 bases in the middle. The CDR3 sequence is CASSSWRALGWTGELFF. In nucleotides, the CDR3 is TGTGCCAGCTCCTCTTGGAGGGCCCTCGGGTGGACCGGGGAGCTGTTTTTT.

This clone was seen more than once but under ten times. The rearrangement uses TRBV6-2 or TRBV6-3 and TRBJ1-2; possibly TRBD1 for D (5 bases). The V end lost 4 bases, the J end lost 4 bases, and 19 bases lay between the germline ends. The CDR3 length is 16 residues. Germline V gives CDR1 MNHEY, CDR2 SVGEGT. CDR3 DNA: TGTGCCAGCAGTTCGGGCAGGATCCAGGGCCGCTATGGCTACACCTTC. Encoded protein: CASSSGRIQGRYGYTF.

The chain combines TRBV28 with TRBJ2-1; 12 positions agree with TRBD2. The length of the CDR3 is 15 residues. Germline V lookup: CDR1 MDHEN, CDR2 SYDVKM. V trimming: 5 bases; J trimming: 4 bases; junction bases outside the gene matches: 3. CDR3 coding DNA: TGTGCCAGCAGTCTAACTAGCGGGAGGTACAATGAGCAGTTCTTC. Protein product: CASSLTSGRYNEQFF.

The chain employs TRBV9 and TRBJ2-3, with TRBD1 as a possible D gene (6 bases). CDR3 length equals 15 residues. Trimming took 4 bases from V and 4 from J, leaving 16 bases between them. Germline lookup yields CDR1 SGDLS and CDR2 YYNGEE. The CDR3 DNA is TGTGCCAGCAGCTCTATACAGGGTGGCCCAGATACGCAGTATTTT. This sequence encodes CASSSIQGGPDTQYF.

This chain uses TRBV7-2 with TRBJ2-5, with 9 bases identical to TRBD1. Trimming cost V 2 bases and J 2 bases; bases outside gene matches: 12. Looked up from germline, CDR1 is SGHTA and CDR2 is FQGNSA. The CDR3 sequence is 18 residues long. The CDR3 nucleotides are TGTGCCAGCAGCTTATGGGGACAGGGAGTTAGACTACAAGAGACCCAGTACTTC. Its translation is CASSLWGQGVRLQETQYF.

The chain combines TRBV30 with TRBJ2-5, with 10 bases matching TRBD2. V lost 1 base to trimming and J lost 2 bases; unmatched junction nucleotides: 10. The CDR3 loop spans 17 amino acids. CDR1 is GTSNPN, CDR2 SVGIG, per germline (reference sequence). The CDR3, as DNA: TGTGCCTGGAGTGCGCTAGCGGGGGCCGATTCGCAAGAGACCCAGTACTTC. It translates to CAWSALAGADSQETQYF.

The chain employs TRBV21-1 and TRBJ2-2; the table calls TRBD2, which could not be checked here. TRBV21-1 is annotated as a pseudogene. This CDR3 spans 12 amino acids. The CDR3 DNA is TGTGCCAGCAGCAAGGGAGCCGGGGAGCTGTTTTTT. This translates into CASSKGAGELFF.

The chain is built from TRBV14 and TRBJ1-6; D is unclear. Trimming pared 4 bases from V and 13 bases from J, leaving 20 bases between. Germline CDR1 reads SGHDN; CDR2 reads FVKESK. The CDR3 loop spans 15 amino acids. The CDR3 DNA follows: TGTGCCAGCAGCCTCCTCAGCGGTGGGGATCTGCCCCTCCACTTT. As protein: CASSLLSGGDLPLHF.

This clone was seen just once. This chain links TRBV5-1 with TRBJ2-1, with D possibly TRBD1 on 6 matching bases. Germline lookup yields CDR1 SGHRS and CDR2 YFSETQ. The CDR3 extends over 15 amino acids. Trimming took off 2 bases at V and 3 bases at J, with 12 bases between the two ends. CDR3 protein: CASSLELGGYNEQFF. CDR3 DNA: TGCGCCAGCAGCTTAGAACTAGGGGGCTACAATGAGCAGTTCTTC. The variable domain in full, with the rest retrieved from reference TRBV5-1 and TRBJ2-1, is KAGVTQTPRYLIKTRGQQVTLSCSPISGHRSVSWYQQTPGQGLQFLFEYFSETQRNKGNFPGRFSGRQFSNSRSEMNVSTLELGDSALYLCASSLELGGYNEQFFGPGTRLTVL.

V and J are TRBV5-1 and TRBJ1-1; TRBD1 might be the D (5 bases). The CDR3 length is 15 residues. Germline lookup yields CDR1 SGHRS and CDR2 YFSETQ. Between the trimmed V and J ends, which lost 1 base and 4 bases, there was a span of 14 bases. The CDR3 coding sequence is TGCGCCAGCAGCTTGTTCTGGGGCCCGGCCACTGAAGCTTTCTTT. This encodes CASSLFWGPATEAFF.

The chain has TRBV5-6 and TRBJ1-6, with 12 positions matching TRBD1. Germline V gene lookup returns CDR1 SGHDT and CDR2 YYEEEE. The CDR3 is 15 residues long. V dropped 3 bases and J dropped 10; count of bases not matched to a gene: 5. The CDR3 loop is CASSSRDRGQSPLHF. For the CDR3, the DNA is TGTGCCAGCAGCTCCCGGGACAGGGGGCAATCACCCCTCCACTTT.

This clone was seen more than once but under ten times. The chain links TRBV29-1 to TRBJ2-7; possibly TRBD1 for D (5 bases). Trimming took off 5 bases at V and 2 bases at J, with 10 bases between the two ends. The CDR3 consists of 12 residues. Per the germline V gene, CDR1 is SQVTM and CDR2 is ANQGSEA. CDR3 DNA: TGCAGCGTTCGTTTACAGGCCTACGAGCAGTACTTC. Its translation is CSVRLQAYEQYF.

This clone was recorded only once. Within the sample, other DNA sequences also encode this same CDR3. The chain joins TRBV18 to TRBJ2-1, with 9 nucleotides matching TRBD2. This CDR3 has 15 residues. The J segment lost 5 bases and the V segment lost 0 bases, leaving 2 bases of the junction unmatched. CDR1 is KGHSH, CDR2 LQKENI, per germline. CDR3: CASSPPQRGDNEQFF. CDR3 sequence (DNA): TGTGCCAGCTCACCACCGCAGCGGGGGGACAATGAGCAGTTCTTC.